The clone carrying this TCR beta chain was detected many times. No antigen is known for it. Looked up from germline, CDR1 is MNHNS and CDR2 is SASEGT. This CDR3 is built from 12 residues. With 10 bases removed from V and 6 bases from J, the gap between germline ends came to 14 bases. The source of the sample is a study of T cells in Graves' hyperthyroidism and ophthalmopathy. Researchers took RNA transcripts and amplified the TCR beta CDR3 regions from them. When the TCR CDR3 underwent first-round RT-PCR, the HTBI primer set was used. MiXCR, run by TCRdb on the multiplex PCR reads, gives a single entry per CDR3 protein. The sample carries approximately 430,000 distinct CDR3 sequences, around 14% recorded once. Study findings and constraints: In validation, the model predicted ophthalmopathy. These predictions came a median about 6.2 months before onset.

The sequence came from a young woman with Graves' hyperthyroidism. Sequencing input: blood. The chain joins TRBV6-1 to TRBJ2-3; D not certain. The CDR3 reads CATTQTVDTQYF. The CDR3 DNA reads TGTGCCACCACCCAAACCGTGGATACGCAGTATTTT.